The 24 T cell receptor beta chains reported below all come from one sample, sequenced in a study of blood T cells in healthy people across ages. The authors ran a second PCR of roughly 6 to 12 cycles using a sample-barcoded 5' primer and a J-beta primer mix. MiXCR, run by TCRdb on the 5' RACE reads, gives a single entry per CDR3 protein. Of some 1.6 million distinct CDR3 sequences listed, roughly 32% were seen once; the top ten hold 11%. The source material was blood. The receptors stem from a woman in her 30s in good health.

A few counts support this clonotype. The chain recombines TRBV27 with TRBJ2-1, with 7 bases aligning to TRBD1. J was trimmed by 9 bases and V by 5 bases; bases with no gene match: 10. The CDR3 runs to 14 residues. In germline, CDR1 is MNHEY, CDR2 SMNVEV (reference sequence). CDR3 loop: CASSTTGTVREQFF. The CDR3 DNA is TGTGCCAGCAGTACGACCGGGACAGTTCGTGAGCAGTTCTTC.

This clonotype was seen repeatedly, ten times or more. This chain connects TRBV5-1 to TRBJ2-1; possibly TRBD1 or TRBD2 for D (5 bases each). Germline V lookup: CDR1 SGHRS, CDR2 YFSETQ. The CDR3 totals 15 residues. V lost 0 bases, J lost 8 bases, and 15 bases lay in between. The DNA of the CDR3 is TGCGCCAGCAGCTTGGCGGGGACGAAGGTCGATGAGCAGTTCTTC. Its protein product is CASSLAGTKVDEQFF. Together with reference TRBV5-1 and TRBJ2-1, the CDR3 gives the full variable domain: KAGVTQTPRYLIKTRGQQVTLSCSPISGHRSVSWYQQTPGQGLQFLFEYFSETQRNKGNFPGRFSGRQFSNSRSEMNVSTLELGDSALYLCASSLAGTKVDEQFFGPGTRLTVL.

The CDR3, as DNA: TGCAACACCTCTAGCGGGGCCCCATGGGCCCAGTACTTC. This sequence encodes CNTSSGAPWAQYF. This chain joins TRBV29-1 and TRBJ2-7; 9 positions match TRBD2. CDR1 and CDR2 from the germline V gene are SQVTM and ANQGSEA. This CDR3 comprises 13 residues.

This chain's CDR3 is CASSQTERNEQFF. The CDR3 DNA reads TGTGCCAGCTCACAGACGGAGCGGAATGAGCAGTTCTTC. The genes are TRBV18 and TRBJ2-1; possible D gene TRBD2, 5 bases. Trimming took 4 bases from V and 7 from J, leaving 11 bases between them. Germline CDR1 is KGHSH and CDR2 is LQKENI. This CDR3 has 13 residues.

This clonotype showed up many times. The V call is TRBV20-1, the J call TRBJ2-1; 8 bases map to TRBD2. V shed 3 bases and J 8 bases; nucleotides not matched to a gene: 6. This CDR3 has 13 residues. From germline, CDR1 is DFQATT and CDR2 SNEGSKA (reference sequence). The CDR3 DNA follows: TGCAGTGCTAGTCGGGGGGGCCTGGATGAGCAGTTCTTC. It translates to CSASRGGLDEQFF.

A note on this clonotype: One base away lies a much larger clone, so this may be a sequencing read error. J is TRBJ2-7 and V is TRBV15; D is uncertain. Matching the DNA end better, TRBJ2-5 makes the J call doubtful. This CDR3 has 14 residues. Germline V CDR1 and CDR2: LNHNV, YYDKDF (reference sequence). The CDR3 here is CATSRDVTKGTQYF. The DNA for the CDR3 is TGTGCCACCAGCAGAGATGTTACGAAAGGGACCCAGTACTTC.

To note about this clonotype: A much larger clone differs by one base, so this may be a read error. V and J are TRBV7-2 and TRBJ2-5; D is perhaps TRBD2 (5 bases). The V gene's germline CDR1 is SGHTA and CDR2 FQGNSA. The CDR3 runs 17 residues. The CDR3 bases are TGTGTCAGCAGCTTATTCACGTTTGTAGCGATCGAAGAGACCCAGTACTTC. It translates to CVSSLFTFVAIEETQYF.

The CDR3, as DNA: TGCAGCGTTGAAGATCGTTCAGGCGTTGAAAAACTGTTTTTT. Translating gives CSVEDRSGVEKLFF. V and J are TRBV29-1 and TRBJ1-4; D gene unclear. V was cut by 0 bases and J by 7 bases, with 12 bases left in between. The length of the CDR3 is 14 residues. Germline V gene lookup returns CDR1 SQVTM and CDR2 ANQGSEA.

The V call is TRBV7-3, the J call TRBJ2-2; 10 positions match TRBD1. The germline CDR1 and CDR2 sequences are SGHTA and FQGTGA. V was clipped by 2 bases and J by 4 bases; unmatched bases: 22. The CDR3 is 22 amino acids. CDR3 residues: CASSLGPKNPGQGSWSTGELFF. The DNA for the CDR3 is TGTGCCAGCAGCTTAGGCCCAAAGAATCCGGGACAGGGGAGTTGGAGCACCGGGGAGCTGTTTTTT.

This clonotype was observed a few times. This sequence joins TRBV7-9 and TRBJ2-3; perhaps D is TRBD1 or TRBD2 (5 bases each). This CDR3 has 15 amino acids. The germline V gene has CDR1 SEHNR and CDR2 FQNEAQ (reference sequence). Trimming took 2 bases from V and 2 from J, leaving 11 bases between them. The CDR3 nucleotides are TGTGCCAGCAGCTTAAAGGGACCACCCACAGATACGCAGTATTTT. Its translation: CASSLKGPPTDTQYF.

A note on this clonotype: An end of the junction does not agree with germline; a read error may underlie this. The chain combines TRBV3-1 with TRBJ2-1, with 14 bases matching TRBD2. Looked up from germline, CDR1 is LGHDT and CDR2 is YNNKEL (reference sequence). This CDR3 region has 19 residues. DNA for the CDR3: TGTGACAGCAGCCAAGAACGGGGACTAGCGGGGGTCTACTACAATGAGCAGTTCTTC. Translated: CDSSQERGLAGVYYNEQFF.

V and J are TRBV15 and TRBJ2-3; unclear D gene. V was pared by 8 bases and J by 4 bases, with 13 bases between. The CDR3 has 13 residues. The germline V gene encodes CDR1 LNHNV and CDR2 YYDKDF (reference sequence). CDR3 DNA sequence: TGTGCCACCGGAAGCCGAAGCGCAGATACGCAGTATTTT. Translation gives CATGSRSADTQYF. Full variable domain (outside the CDR3, taken from reference TRBV15 and TRBJ2-3): DAMVIQNPRYQVTQFGKPVTLSCSQTLNHNVMYWYQQKSSQAPKLLFHYYDKDFNNEADTPDNFQSRRPNTSFCFLDIRSPGLGDTAMYLCATGSRSADTQYFGPGTRLTVL.

This chain links TRBV12-3 or TRBV12-4 with TRBJ2-1, with D possibly TRBD1 on 6 matching bases. V lost 4 bases and J 5 bases, leaving 12 bases between the germline ends. The CDR3 spans 14 residues. The CDR3 sequence: CASSSHRVNNEQFF. The CDR3 nucleotides read TGTGCCAGCAGTTCCCACAGGGTTAACAATGAGCAGTTCTTC.

This chain links TRBV28 with TRBJ2-7; no reliable D call. The V gene lost 4 bases and the J gene lost 0 bases, with 16 bases spanning the gap. Germline V CDR1 and CDR2: MDHEN, SYDVKM. This CDR3 contains 16 residues. The DNA of the CDR3 is TGTGCCAGCAGTTCGAGCAGAGACCCGTCCTCCTACGAGCAGTACTTC. Its translation: CASSSSRDPSSYEQYF.

This rearrangement joins TRBV2 to TRBJ2-1, with 14 positions matching TRBD2. V shed 8 bases and J 9 bases; nucleotides not matched to a gene: 6. Germline CDR1 reads SNHLY; CDR2 reads FYNNEI. This CDR3 comprises 14 residues. This CDR3 reads CASAGTSGRSEQFF. The CDR3 DNA sequence: TGTGCCAGCGCCGGGACTAGCGGGAGATCTGAGCAGTTCTTC. Full variable domain (rest looked up from reference TRBV2 and TRBJ2-1): EPEVTQTPSHQVTQMGQEVILRCVPISNHLYFYWYRQILGQKVEFLVSFYNNEISEKSEIFDDQFSVERPDGSNFTLKIRSTKLEDSAMYFCASAGTSGRSEQFFGPGTRLTVL.

This clonotype has only a few counts. The rearrangement links TRBV2 to TRBJ1-2; a possible D gene is TRBD1 (5 bases). Between the trimmed V and J ends, which lost 5 bases and 8 bases, there was a span of 15 bases. The CDR3 is 13 residues long. Germline-derived CDR1 and CDR2 are SNHLY and FYNNEI. This CDR3 is CASSLTVREGYTF. CDR3 nucleotides: TGTGCCAGCAGTCTGACAGTACGGGAAGGCTACACCTTC.

This chain links TRBV4-2 with TRBJ1-5; 7 nucleotides line up with TRBD1. Germline V CDR1 and CDR2: LGHNA, YNFKEQ. The CDR3 runs to 18 residues. Trimming took 1 base from V and 7 from J; bases not matched to a gene: 16. The DNA for the CDR3 is TGTGCCAGCAGCCAAGTCACCGGGACAGAAATCGGGAAGCAGCCCCAGCATTTT. Protein sequence: CASSQVTGTEIGKQPQHF.

This clonotype was observed many times. V is TRBV28 and J is TRBJ2-7; 13 bases map to TRBD2. Germline V gene sequence: CDR1 MDHEN, CDR2 SYDVKM. Unmatched junction bases numbered 4, after V lost 5 bases and J lost 0 bases. CDR3 length: 16 amino acids. CDR3 in DNA: TGTGCCAGCAGTCCGCGACTAGCGGGAGGCTCCTACGAGCAGTACTTC. Amino acids: CASSPRLAGGSYEQYF.

This clonotype was picked up a small number of times. The chain is built from TRBV20-1 and TRBJ1-4, with D unresolved. The CDR3 is 12 residues long. V lost 5 bases, J lost 2 bases, and 6 bases lay in between. Germline V CDR1 and CDR2: DFQATT, SNEGSKA (reference sequence). In nucleotides, the CDR3 is TGCAGTGCTGAGGGTACTAATGAAAAACTGTTTTTT. Translation gives CSAEGTNEKLFF.

The chain links TRBV5-1 to TRBJ2-3, with a weak D call TRBD2 (5 bases). This CDR3 has 14 residues. Germline V CDR1 and CDR2: SGHRS, YFSETQ. Deletions cut 2 bases from V and 6 bases from J, with 13 bases between. The DNA of the CDR3 is TGCGCCAGCAGCTTAGGAGCACAGCGGGATACGCAGTATTTT. It yields the protein CASSLGAQRDTQYF.

The chain links TRBV7-2 to TRBJ2-6, with unresolved D. The CDR3 is 14 residues long. In germline, CDR1 is SGHTA, CDR2 FQGNSA. V shed 1 base and J shed 4 bases, with 5 bases lying between them. The CDR3 DNA follows: TGTGCCAGCAGCTTAGGGATCGGGGCCAACGTCCTGACTTTC. This gives the protein CASSLGIGANVLTF.

The chain uses TRBV2 and TRBJ2-7, with D perhaps matching TRBD1 or TRBD2 (6 bases each). The CDR3 covers 14 residues. Trimming left V 9 bases short and J 2 bases short, with 17 bases between. Germline V lookup: CDR1 SNHLY, CDR2 FYNNEI. The CDR3 nucleotides read TGTGCCAGTGGGGGGCAGGGGATGACCTACGAGCAGTACTTC. Translated: CASGGQGMTYEQYF.

This rearrangement joins TRBV7-9 to TRBJ2-1; 10 positions agree with TRBD2. Germline V lookup: CDR1 SEHNR, CDR2 FQNEAQ (reference sequence). Unmatched junction bases numbered 11, after V lost 1 base and J lost 8 bases. CDR3 length: 17 amino acids. CDR3 in amino acids: CASSLGLAGAGYDEQFF. The CDR3 DNA reads TGTGCCAGCAGCTTAGGGCTAGCGGGGGCCGGGTATGATGAGCAGTTCTTC.

There are a few counts of this clonotype. The chain joins TRBV7-9 to TRBJ2-1, with unresolved D. V was trimmed by 5 bases and J by 0 bases, leaving 11 bases between them. Looked up from germline, CDR1 is SEHNR and CDR2 is FQNEAQ (reference sequence). The length of the CDR3 is 15 residues. CDR3 nucleotides: TGTGCCAGCAGCCCCGCCGGGCCCTCCTACAATGAGCAGTTCTTC. Its translation: CASSPAGPSYNEQFF. Filled out from reference TRBV7-9 and TRBJ2-1, the complete variable domain reads DTGVSQNPRHKITKRGQNVTFRCDPISEHNRLYWYRQTLGQGPEFLTYFQNEAQLEKSRLLSDRFSAERPKGSFSTLEIQRTEQGDSAMYLCASSPAGPSYNEQFFGPGTRLTVL.